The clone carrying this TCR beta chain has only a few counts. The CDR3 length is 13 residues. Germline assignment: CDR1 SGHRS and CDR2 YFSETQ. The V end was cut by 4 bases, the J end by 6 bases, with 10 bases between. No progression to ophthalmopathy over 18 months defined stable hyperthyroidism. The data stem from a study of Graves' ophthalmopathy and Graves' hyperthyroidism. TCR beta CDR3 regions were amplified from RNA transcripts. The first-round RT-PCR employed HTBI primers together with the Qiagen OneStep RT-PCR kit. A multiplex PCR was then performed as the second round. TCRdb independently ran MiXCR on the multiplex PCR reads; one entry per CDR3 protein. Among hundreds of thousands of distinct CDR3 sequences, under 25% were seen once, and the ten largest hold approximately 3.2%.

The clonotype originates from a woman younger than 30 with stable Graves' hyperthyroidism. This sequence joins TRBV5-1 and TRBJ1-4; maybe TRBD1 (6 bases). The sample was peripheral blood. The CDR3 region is CASSTTGYEKLFF. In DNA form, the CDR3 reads TGCGCCAGCAGCACGACAGGATATGAAAAACTGTTTTTT.